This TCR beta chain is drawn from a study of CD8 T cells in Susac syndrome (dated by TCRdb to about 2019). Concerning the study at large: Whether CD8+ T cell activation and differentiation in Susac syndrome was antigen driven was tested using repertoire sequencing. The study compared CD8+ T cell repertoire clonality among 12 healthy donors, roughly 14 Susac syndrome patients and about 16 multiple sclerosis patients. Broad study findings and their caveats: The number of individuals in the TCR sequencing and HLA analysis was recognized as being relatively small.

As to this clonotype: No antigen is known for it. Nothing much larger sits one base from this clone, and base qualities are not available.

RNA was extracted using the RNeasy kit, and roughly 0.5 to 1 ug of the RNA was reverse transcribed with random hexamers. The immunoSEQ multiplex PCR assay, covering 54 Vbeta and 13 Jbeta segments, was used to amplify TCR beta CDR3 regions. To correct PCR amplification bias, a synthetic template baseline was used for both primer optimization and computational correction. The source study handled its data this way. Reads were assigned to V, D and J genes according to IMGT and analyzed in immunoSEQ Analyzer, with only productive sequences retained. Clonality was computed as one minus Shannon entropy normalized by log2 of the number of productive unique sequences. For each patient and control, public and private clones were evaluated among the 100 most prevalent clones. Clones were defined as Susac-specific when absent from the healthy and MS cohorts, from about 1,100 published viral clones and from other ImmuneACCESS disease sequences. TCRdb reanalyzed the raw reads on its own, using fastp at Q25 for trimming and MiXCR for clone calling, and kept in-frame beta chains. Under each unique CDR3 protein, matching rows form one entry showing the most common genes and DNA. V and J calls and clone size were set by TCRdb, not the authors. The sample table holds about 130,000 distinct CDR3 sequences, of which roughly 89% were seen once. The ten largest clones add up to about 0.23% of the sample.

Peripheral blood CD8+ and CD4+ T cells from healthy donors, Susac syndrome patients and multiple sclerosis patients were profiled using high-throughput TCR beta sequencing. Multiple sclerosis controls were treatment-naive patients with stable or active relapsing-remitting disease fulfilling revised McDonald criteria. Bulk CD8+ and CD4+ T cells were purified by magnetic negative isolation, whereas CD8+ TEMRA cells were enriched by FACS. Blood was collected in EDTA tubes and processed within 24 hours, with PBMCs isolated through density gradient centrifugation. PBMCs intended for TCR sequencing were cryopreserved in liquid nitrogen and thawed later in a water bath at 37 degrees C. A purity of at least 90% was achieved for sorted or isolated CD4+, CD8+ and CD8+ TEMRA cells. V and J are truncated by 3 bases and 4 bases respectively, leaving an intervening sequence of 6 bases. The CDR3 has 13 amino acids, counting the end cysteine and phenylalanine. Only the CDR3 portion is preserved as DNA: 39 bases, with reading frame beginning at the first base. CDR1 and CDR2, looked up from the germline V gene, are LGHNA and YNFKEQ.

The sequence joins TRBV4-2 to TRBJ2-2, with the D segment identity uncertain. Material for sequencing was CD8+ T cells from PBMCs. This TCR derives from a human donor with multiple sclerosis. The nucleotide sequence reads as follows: TGTGCCAGCAGCCACACTTCCACCGGGGAGCTGTTTTTT. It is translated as CASSHTSTGELFF.